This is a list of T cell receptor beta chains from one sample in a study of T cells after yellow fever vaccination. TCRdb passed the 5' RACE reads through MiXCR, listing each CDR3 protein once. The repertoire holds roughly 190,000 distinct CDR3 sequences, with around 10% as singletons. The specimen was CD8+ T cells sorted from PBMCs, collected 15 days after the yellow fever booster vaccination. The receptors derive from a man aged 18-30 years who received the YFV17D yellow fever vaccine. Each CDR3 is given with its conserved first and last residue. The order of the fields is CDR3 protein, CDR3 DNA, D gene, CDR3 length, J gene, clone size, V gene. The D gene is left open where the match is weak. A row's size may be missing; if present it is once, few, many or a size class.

cdr3_aa: CASSSKSAGGKLYEQFF
cdr3_nt: TGTGCCAGCAGCTCCAAGTCGGCGGGGGGCAAGTTATATGAGCAGTTCTTC
d_call: TRBD2
cdr3_length: 17
j_call: TRBJ2-1
clone_size: many
v_call: TRBV7-9

cdr3_aa: CSASRDYGYTF
cdr3_nt: TGCAGTGCTAGTCGAGACTATGGCTACACCTTC
d_call: -
cdr3_length: 11
j_call: TRBJ1-2
clone_size: -
v_call: TRBV20-1

cdr3_aa: CASSVLDRGGGETQYF
cdr3_nt: TGTGCCAGCAGCGTCCTGGACAGAGGAGGGGGAGAGACCCAGTACTTC
d_call: -
cdr3_length: 16
j_call: TRBJ2-5
clone_size: few
v_call: TRBV9

cdr3_aa: CASGPSSSIEPQHF
cdr3_nt: TGCGCCAGCGGTCCGAGCTCCTCCATCGAGCCCCAGCATTTT
d_call: -
cdr3_length: 14
j_call: TRBJ1-5
clone_size: few
v_call: TRBV10-2

cdr3_aa: CASSRGPYNEQFF
cdr3_nt: TGTGCCAGCAGCCGGGGACCCTACAATGAGCAGTTCTTC
d_call: -
cdr3_length: 13
j_call: TRBJ2-1
clone_size: many
v_call: TRBV12-3/TRBV12-4

cdr3_aa: CASSYRPAGVQGTQYF
cdr3_nt: TGTGCCAGCAGTTACCGTCCAGCGGGGGTTCAAGGGACGCAGTATTTT
d_call: TRBD2
cdr3_length: 16
j_call: TRBJ2-3
clone_size: -
v_call: TRBV6-2/TRBV6-3

cdr3_aa: CSARESDSKTGQPQHF
cdr3_nt: TGCAGTGCTAGAGAAAGCGACAGCAAAACTGGCCAGCCCCAGCATTTT
d_call: -
cdr3_length: 16
j_call: TRBJ1-5
clone_size: few
v_call: TRBV20-1

cdr3_aa: CASSYTTGEKLFF
cdr3_nt: TGTGCCAGCAGCTACACCACAGGTGAAAAACTGTTTTTT
d_call: -
cdr3_length: 13
j_call: TRBJ1-4
clone_size: -
v_call: TRBV11-2

cdr3_aa: CASVVGGTGELFF
cdr3_nt: TGTGCCAGCGTAGTGGGCGGCACCGGGGAGCTGTTTTTT
d_call: -
cdr3_length: 13
j_call: TRBJ2-2
clone_size: few
v_call: TRBV11-1

cdr3_aa: CASSQAHRGGNQPQHF
cdr3_nt: TGCGCCAGCAGCCAAGCTCACAGGGGCGGCAATCAGCCCCAGCATTTT
d_call: TRBD1
cdr3_length: 16
j_call: TRBJ1-5
clone_size: few
v_call: TRBV4-3

cdr3_aa: CASSVGSSYGYTF
cdr3_nt: TGTGCCAGCAGCGTAGGAAGTAGCTATGGCTACACCTTC
d_call: -
cdr3_length: 13
j_call: TRBJ1-2
clone_size: few
v_call: TRBV9

cdr3_aa: CASSGTEHTGELFF
cdr3_nt: TGTGCCAGCTCCGGGACAGAACACACCGGGGAGCTGTTTTTT
d_call: TRBD1
cdr3_length: 14
j_call: TRBJ2-2
clone_size: -
v_call: TRBV6-2/TRBV6-3

cdr3_aa: CASSLFQGSLNQPQHF
cdr3_nt: TGTGCCAGCAGCTTGTTTCAGGGATCCCTCAATCAGCCCCAGCATTTT
d_call: -
cdr3_length: 16
j_call: TRBJ1-5
clone_size: few
v_call: TRBV5-6

cdr3_aa: CASGNRRTATDTQYF
cdr3_nt: TGTGCCAGCGGGAACCGCAGGACAGCCACAGATACGCAGTATTTT
d_call: -
cdr3_length: 15
j_call: TRBJ2-3
clone_size: many
v_call: TRBV11-2

cdr3_aa: CASSEAGQGANEQFF
cdr3_nt: TGTGCCAGCAGTGAAGCGGGACAGGGGGCTAATGAGCAGTTCTTC
d_call: TRBD1
cdr3_length: 15
j_call: TRBJ2-1
clone_size: many
v_call: TRBV6-4

cdr3_aa: CSARAQYQETQYF
cdr3_nt: TGCAGTGCTAGAGCACAGTACCAAGAGACCCAGTACTTC
d_call: -
cdr3_length: 13
j_call: TRBJ2-5
clone_size: many
v_call: TRBV20-1

cdr3_aa: CASSSLDRAHNEQFF
cdr3_nt: TGTGCCAGCAGTTCTCTAGACAGGGCCCACAATGAGCAGTTCTTC
d_call: TRBD1
cdr3_length: 15
j_call: TRBJ2-1
clone_size: few
v_call: TRBV7-6

cdr3_aa: CAIRRTGNTEAFF
cdr3_nt: TGTGCCATCAGGAGGACAGGGAACACTGAAGCTTTCTTT
d_call: TRBD1
cdr3_length: 13
j_call: TRBJ1-1
clone_size: few
v_call: TRBV10-3

cdr3_aa: CASSLGGTDEGEQFF
cdr3_nt: TGTGCCAGCAGCTTAGGCGGGACTGACGAGGGTGAGCAGTTCTTC
d_call: -
cdr3_length: 15
j_call: TRBJ2-1
clone_size: many
v_call: TRBV13

cdr3_aa: CASSQGQLAGGTYNEQFF
cdr3_nt: TGTGCCAGCAGCCAGGGACAGTTAGCGGGGGGTACTTACAATGAGCAGTTCTTC
d_call: TRBD2
cdr3_length: 18
j_call: TRBJ2-1
clone_size: few
v_call: TRBV4-2

cdr3_aa: CASSPVGGRDPGELFF
cdr3_nt: TGTGCCAGCAGTCCCGTAGGGGGTCGGGATCCCGGGGAGCTGTTTTTT
d_call: -
cdr3_length: 16
j_call: TRBJ2-2
clone_size: many
v_call: TRBV12-3/TRBV12-4

cdr3_aa: CASSFEGAEAFF
cdr3_nt: TGTGCCAGCAGCTTTGAGGGGGCTGAAGCTTTCTTT
d_call: -
cdr3_length: 12
j_call: TRBJ1-1
clone_size: many
v_call: TRBV7-9

cdr3_aa: CASSLASRHILDTQYF
cdr3_nt: TGTGCCAGCAGCTTAGCGTCGCGCCACATTCTAGATACGCAGTATTTT
d_call: -
cdr3_length: 16
j_call: TRBJ2-3
clone_size: few
v_call: TRBV7-9

cdr3_aa: CASAPNLLRGYTF
cdr3_nt: TGTGCCAGCGCTCCAAATCTATTACGTGGCTACACCTTC
d_call: -
cdr3_length: 13
j_call: TRBJ1-2
clone_size: few
v_call: TRBV6-5

cdr3_aa: CASAPRGRGTQYF
cdr3_nt: TGTGCCAGCGCCCCCCGGGGGAGAGGTACGCAGTATTTT
d_call: -
cdr3_length: 13
j_call: TRBJ2-3
clone_size: few
v_call: TRBV27

cdr3_aa: CASSPRTSGGANTQYF
cdr3_nt: TGTGCCAGCAGCCCCCGGACTAGCGGGGGGGCGAATACGCAGTATTTT
d_call: TRBD2
cdr3_length: 16
j_call: TRBJ2-3
clone_size: -
v_call: TRBV5-5

cdr3_aa: CASGGEVAYEQYF
cdr3_nt: TGCGCCAGCGGAGGGGAAGTCGCCTACGAGCAGTACTTC
d_call: -
cdr3_length: 13
j_call: TRBJ2-7
clone_size: many
v_call: TRBV5-1

cdr3_aa: CASSLEGGIRPEAFF
cdr3_nt: TGTGCCAGCAGTTTAGAAGGGGGGATAAGGCCTGAAGCTTTCTTT
d_call: -
cdr3_length: 15
j_call: TRBJ1-1
clone_size: -
v_call: TRBV12-3/TRBV12-4

cdr3_aa: CASSMFSEERPLRKQYF
cdr3_nt: TGTGCCAGTAGTATGTTTTCTGAGGAACGGCCCCTAAGGAAACAGTACTTC
d_call: -
cdr3_length: 17
j_call: TRBJ2-7
clone_size: many
v_call: TRBV19

cdr3_aa: CASSRGGRGTGLYNEQFF
cdr3_nt: TGCGCCAGCAGCCGCGGCGGGCGGGGGACTGGACTCTACAATGAGCAGTTCTTC
d_call: TRBD2
cdr3_length: 18
j_call: TRBJ2-1
clone_size: few
v_call: TRBV4-3

cdr3_aa: CASSQDISGAQYNEQFF
cdr3_nt: TGCGCCAGCAGCCAAGATATCTCGGGGGCCCAGTACAATGAGCAGTTCTTC
d_call: -
cdr3_length: 17
j_call: TRBJ2-1
clone_size: few
v_call: TRBV4-1

cdr3_aa: CASSRGQGGGYTF
cdr3_nt: TGTGCCAGCAGCCGTGGACAGGGCGGTGGCTACACCTTC
d_call: TRBD1
cdr3_length: 13
j_call: TRBJ1-2
clone_size: few
v_call: TRBV7-8

cdr3_aa: CASSYSDTSTDTQYF
cdr3_nt: TGTGCCAGCAGTTACTCAGACACCAGCACAGATACGCAGTATTTT
d_call: -
cdr3_length: 15
j_call: TRBJ2-3
clone_size: -
v_call: TRBV6-5

cdr3_aa: CASSQDRTGAPQETQYF
cdr3_nt: TGTGCCAGCAGCCAAGATCGAACAGGGGCCCCCCAAGAGACCCAGTACTTC
d_call: TRBD1
cdr3_length: 17
j_call: TRBJ2-5
clone_size: -
v_call: TRBV4-2